This T cell receptor (beta chain) was found in a study of blood T cell repertoires in COVID-19. This clone was seen a single time. J lost 2 bases, V lost 4 bases, and 2 bases had no gene match. Looked up from germline, CDR1 is SSHAT and CDR2 is FNYEAQ (reference sequence). The CDR3 has 16 amino acids. Sequencing was performed with immunoSEQ multiplex PCR; in TCRdb, only in-frame clones are kept and a portion is missing. Here the sample spans approximately 60,000 clones, around 85% being singletons. The origin of this receptor is a woman of 80 years or more with active or convalescent COVID-19. The chain couples TRBV7-7 to TRBJ2-3, with 14 bases that match TRBD2. The sample taken for sequencing was peripheral blood. This CDR3 reads CASSSGLAGVTDTQYF. The CDR3, as DNA: TGTGCCAGCAGCTCGGGACTAGCGGGGGTCACAGATACGCAGTATTTT.